The 19 T cell receptor beta chains reported below all come from one sample, sequenced in a study of a mutant IDH1 vaccine in newly diagnosed glioma (dated by TCRdb to about 2021). The meaning of the sample's time point label: week 23, last vaccination. A 20-mer mutant IDH1 peptide at 300 micrograms in Montanide made up each vaccine dose, which was injected subcutaneously together with topical imiquimod. Their antigens are not known. Libraries were constructed by the immunoSEQ multiplex PCR assay. TCRdb stores this immuneACCESS table with in-frame sequences only. Part of the clones is absent; in the studies checked, under half of the shortfall reflects unresolved V genes, and no reason is known for the rest. In this sample the table shows about 55,000 clones, 75% to 85% of which occur a single time. Of the sample, 6.2% falls within the top ten clones. Sequences were derived from PBMCs, sampled from a glioma patient whose treatment included an IDH1 peptide vaccine. All receptors derive from a man aged 35-49 years with glioma.

There are a few counts of this clone. This chain links TRBV29-1 with TRBJ1-1; maybe TRBD1 (5 bases). Deletions cut 5 bases from V and 1 base from J, with 14 bases between. From germline, CDR1 is SQVTM and CDR2 ANQGSEA. This CDR3 contains 14 residues. Here the CDR3 reads CSVPHYTGNTEAFF. The CDR3 DNA reads TGCAGCGTTCCTCACTACACAGGGAACACTGAAGCTTTCTTT.

The chain employs TRBV5-6 and TRBJ1-6; D call uncertain. Trimming stripped 4 bases from V and 10 bases from J, with 9 bases between. This CDR3 contains 12 residues. Per the germline V gene, CDR1 is SGHDT and CDR2 is YYEEEE. CDR3 in amino acids: CASSGLGSPLHF. The CDR3 DNA reads TGTGCCAGCAGCGGCCTAGGCTCACCCCTCCACTTT.

The gene calls are TRBV27 and TRBJ1-1; D remains ambiguous. Looked up from germline, CDR1 is MNHEY and CDR2 is SMNVEV (reference sequence). The CDR3 is 13 residues long. Trimming stripped 2 bases from V and 2 bases from J, with 6 bases between. The CDR3, as DNA: TGTGCCAGCAGTTTAACAAAAAACACTGAAGCTTTCTTT. Amino acid sequence: CASSLTKNTEAFF.

This chain links TRBV7-9 with TRBJ2-5; 10 bases line up with TRBD1. The germline gives CDR1 SEHNR, CDR2 FQNEAQ (reference sequence). Trimming removed 7 bases from V and 1 base from J; junction bases left unmatched: 3. The CDR3 is made up of 14 amino acids. The CDR3 coding sequence is TGTGCCAGCACAAGACAGGGGGCCCAAGAGACCCAGTACTTC. This gives the protein CASTRQGAQETQYF.

The rearrangement uses TRBV7-2 and TRBJ1-6; the D gene is possibly TRBD1 (5 bases). The CDR3 has 15 residues. Germline-derived CDR1 and CDR2 are SGHTA and FQGNSA. The ends were cut back, 4 bases at V and 4 bases at J, with 11 bases in the middle. CDR3 sequence: CASSSQGQYNSPLHF. The CDR3 DNA follows: TGTGCCAGCAGCTCGCAGGGCCAGTATAATTCACCCCTCCACTTT.

The genes are TRBV7-9 and TRBJ1-3; unclear D gene. Between the trimmed V and J ends, which lost 3 bases and 2 bases, there was a span of 17 bases. This CDR3 comprises 17 residues. CDR1 is SEHNR, CDR2 FQNEAQ, per germline (reference sequence). The CDR3 spells CASSFRFRSTTGNTIYF. The CDR3 coding sequence is TGTGCCAGCAGCTTCCGGTTCAGGTCAACGACTGGAAACACCATATATTTT.

The V and J genes are TRBV7-9 and TRBJ2-3, with 15 bases lining up with TRBD2. Germline V CDR1 and CDR2: SEHNR, FQNEAQ (reference sequence). This CDR3 region has 16 residues. The V segment lost 5 bases and the J segment 3 bases; nucleotides outside the gene matches: 3. The CDR3 reads CASSTGLAGGTDTQYF. The CDR3 bases are TGTGCCAGCAGCACGGGACTAGCGGGGGGTACAGATACGCAGTATTTT.

The V call is TRBV2, the J call TRBJ1-1; 11 bases are shared with TRBD1. Trimming cost V 6 bases and J 8 bases; bases outside gene matches: 5. Germline CDR1 SNHLY, CDR2 FYNNEI. This CDR3 has 13 amino acids. This chain's CDR3 is CASRERDRGEAFF. In nucleotides, the CDR3 is TGTGCCAGCAGGGAAAGGGACAGGGGGGAAGCTTTCTTT.

CDR3 amino acids: CASSFGGAGGRETQYF. The CDR3, as DNA: TGCGCCAGCAGCTTCGGGGGAGCGGGGGGGAGAGAGACCCAGTACTTC. V gene TRBV5-1 combines with J gene TRBJ2-5, with TRBD2 identical over 10 bases. Germline CDR1 reads SGHRS; CDR2 reads YFSETQ. The length of the CDR3 is 16 residues. The trim removed 2 bases at V and 4 bases at J, leaving 8 bases unmatched.

V gene TRBV4-1 combines with J gene TRBJ1-5, with a weak D call TRBD1 (5 bases). Germline lookup yields CDR1 MGHRA and CDR2 YSYEKL. V was pared by 4 bases and J by 4 bases, with 17 bases between. The CDR3 loop spans 16 amino acids. CDR3 in amino acids: CASSPTRQGGNQPQHF. CDR3 DNA sequence: TGCGCCAGCAGCCCCACACGGCAGGGAGGTAATCAGCCCCAGCATTTT.

This rearrangement joins TRBV30 to TRBJ2-3; D possibly matches TRBD1 or TRBD2 (5 bases each). CDR1 GTSNPN and CDR2 SVGIG come from the germline V gene (reference sequence). The CDR3 has 15 residues. The germline V and J ends were trimmed by 1 base and 4 bases, with 15 bases remaining between them. DNA of the CDR3: TGTGCCTGGAGTGGACTAAGGGGAGTATCAGATACGCAGTATTTT. It specifies CAWSGLRGVSDTQYF. The full variable domain, completed using reference TRBV30 and TRBJ2-3, is SQTIHQWPATLVQPVGSPLSLECTVEGTSNPNLYWYRQAAGRGLQLLFYSVGIGQISSEVPQNLSASRPQDRQFILSSKKLLLSDSGFYLCAWSGLRGVSDTQYFGPGTRLTVL.

This clone has only one observation. The chain employs TRBV20-1 and TRBJ1-1; the D is unclear. The CDR3 length is 10 residues. Per germline, CDR1 DFQATT and CDR2 SNEGSKA (reference sequence). V lost 3 bases to trimming and J lost 5 bases, with 4 bases between them. CDR3 nucleotides: TGCAGTGCTAGGCGGACTGAAGCTTTCTTT. Amino acid sequence: CSARRTEAFF.

The genes are TRBV6-5 and TRBJ2-1; D perhaps matches TRBD2 (6 bases). The length of the CDR3 is 15 residues. Deletions cut 0 bases from V and 3 bases from J, with 9 bases between. In germline, CDR1 is MNHEY, CDR2 SVGAGI. CDR3 sequence: CASSYSEGLYNEQFF. CDR3 bases: TGTGCCAGCAGTTACTCGGAGGGGCTCTACAATGAGCAGTTCTTC.

On this clone: Mismatch with germline at one junction end may stem from a read error. The chain recombines TRBV7-7 with TRBJ2-1; D is unresolved. Germline V gives CDR1 SSHAT, CDR2 FNYEAQ (reference sequence). There are 14 residues in the CDR3. As DNA, the CDR3 is TGTGCTAGCAGCCCGCAGGCTGGGAACAATGAGCAGTTCTTC. This translates into CASSPQAGNNEQFF.

J is TRBJ1-4 and V is TRBV5-6; 9 bases align to TRBD1. The trim removed 3 bases at V and 1 base at J, leaving 7 bases unmatched. The CDR3 contains 17 residues. Looked up from germline, CDR1 is SGHDT and CDR2 is YYEEEE. This CDR3 is CASSSDRGIRTNEKLFF. CDR3 nucleotides: TGTGCCAGCAGCTCGGACAGGGGTATAAGAACTAATGAAAAACTGTTTTTT.

The rearrangement links TRBV6-5 to TRBJ2-5, with 9 bases that match TRBD1. This CDR3 has 15 residues. J lost 5 bases, V lost 4 bases, and 8 bases had no gene match. Germline V gene sequence: CDR1 MNHEY, CDR2 SVGAGI. CDR3 residues: CASSSRQGVGETQYF. DNA of the CDR3: TGTGCCAGCAGTTCCCGACAGGGGGTTGGGGAGACCCAGTACTTC.

The rearrangement uses TRBV10-2 and TRBJ1-4; the D gene is possibly TRBD1 (5 bases). CDR3 size: 15 residues. CDR1 and CDR2 from the germline V gene are WSHSY and SAAADI. Trimming removed 3 bases from V and 1 base from J, with 9 bases in between. The CDR3 loop reads CASSDVGGTNEKLFF. The CDR3 DNA is TGCGCCAGCAGTGATGTGGGGGGAACTAATGAAAAACTGTTTTTT.

The chain uses TRBV4-1 and TRBJ2-7, with 11 positions matching TRBD2. CDR3 size: 16 residues. With 4 bases clipped from V and 4 bases from J, the junction kept 9 bases outside the gene matches. Germline CDR1 MGHRA, CDR2 YSYEKL. DNA for the CDR3: TGCGCCAGCAGCCCGGGTAGCGGGGGGGCCGGATACGAGCAGTACTTC. It is translated as CASSPGSGGAGYEQYF.

This clone was observed a few times. The chain carries TRBV29-1 and TRBJ1-1; D is possibly TRBD1 (5 bases). The germline CDR1 and CDR2 sequences are SQVTM and ANQGSEA. This CDR3 is 13 amino acids long. V dropped 0 bases and J dropped 4 bases, with 9 bases sitting between them. For the CDR3, the DNA is TGCAGCGTTGAAGAGACAGCCAGCACTGAAGCTTTCTTT. It is translated as CSVEETASTEAFF.